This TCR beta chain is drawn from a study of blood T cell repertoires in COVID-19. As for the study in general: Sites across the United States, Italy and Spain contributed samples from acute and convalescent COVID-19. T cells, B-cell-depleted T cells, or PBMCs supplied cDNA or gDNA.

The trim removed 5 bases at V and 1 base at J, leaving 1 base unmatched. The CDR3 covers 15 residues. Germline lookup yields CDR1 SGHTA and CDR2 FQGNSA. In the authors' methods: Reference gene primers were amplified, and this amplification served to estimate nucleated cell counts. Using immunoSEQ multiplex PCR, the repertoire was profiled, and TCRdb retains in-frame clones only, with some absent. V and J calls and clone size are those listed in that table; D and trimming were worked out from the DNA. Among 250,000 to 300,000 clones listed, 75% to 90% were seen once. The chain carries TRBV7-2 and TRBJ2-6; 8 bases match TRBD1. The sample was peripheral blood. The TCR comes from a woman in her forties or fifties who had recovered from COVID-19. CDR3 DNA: TGTGCCAGCAGCGGACAGGGTTCTGGGGCCAACGTCCTGACTTTC. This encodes CASSGQGSGANVLTF.